This T cell receptor (beta chain) was obtained from a study of response to subunit inactivated influenza vaccine. Study outcomes and limitations: A suggestion made by the authors is that each seasonal influenza vaccination recruits few new T cells.

V lost 0 bases and J 2 bases, leaving 8 bases between the germline ends. The CDR3 length is 15 residues. In germline, CDR1 is MNHEY, CDR2 SMNVEV (reference sequence). The sample holds a few counts of this clonotype. Its antigen remains unidentified. One entry per CDR3 protein results from TCRdb running MiXCR on the RT-PCR reads. The sample consists of about 800,000 distinct CDR3 sequences, 21% of them appearing once. V is TRBV27 and J is TRBJ2-1; weak D call: TRBD2 (6 bases). The TCR originated in a man aged 50-60 years who received an inactivated influenza vaccine. This specimen consisted of PBMCs from blood, obtained 5 days after vaccination. DNA of the CDR3: TGTGCCAGCAGTTTATCCGGGAGTCCCTACAATGAGCAGTTCTTC. This encodes CASSLSGSPYNEQFF.